The 16 T cell receptor beta chains below come from one sample, sequenced in a study of identifying expanded T cells in peripheral blood. Measured with immunoSEQ multiplex PCR; TCRdb has only the in-frame clones, and not every one. The sample holds tens of thousands of clones; 84% are singletons and the top ten take about 17%. The sequenced sample was blood. These receptors originate from a person between 18 and 70 years old in good health.

The V call is TRBV5-1, the J call TRBJ2-2; D not certain. The CDR3 loop spans 12 amino acids. Germline CDR1 SGHRS, CDR2 YFSETQ. The V end lost 3 bases, the J end lost 5 bases, and 5 bases lay between the germline ends. Here the CDR3 reads CASSYSTGELFF. The CDR3 DNA follows: TGCGCCAGCAGCTACTCGACCGGGGAGCTGTTTTTT.

The gene calls are TRBV4-2 and TRBJ2-7, with D tentatively TRBD1 (5 bases). Trimming took 0 bases from V and 2 from J, leaving 8 bases between them. The CDR3 consists of 14 residues. Germline-derived CDR1 and CDR2 are LGHNA and YNFKEQ. DNA for the CDR3: TGTGCCAGCAGCCAAGAGACCAGGGCCTACGAGCAGTACTTC. Amino acid sequence: CASSQETRAYEQYF.

This chain joins TRBV11-2 and TRBJ2-7; D gene ambiguous. V lost 1 base to trimming and J lost 3 bases, with 10 bases between them. Germline CDR1 is SGHAT and CDR2 is FQNNGV. This CDR3 is 14 amino acids long. DNA for the CDR3: TGTGCCAGCAGCTTAGGGAGTCGAGGCTACGAGCAGTACTTC. Translating it yields CASSLGSRGYEQYF.

The J gene is TRBJ1-1, the V gene TRBV5-1; D unclear. V was pared by 0 bases and J by 3 bases, with 9 bases between. Germline CDR1 is SGHRS and CDR2 is YFSETQ. The CDR3 sequence is 14 residues long. The CDR3 protein is CASSLVLGDTEAFF. Written as DNA, the CDR3 is TGCGCCAGCAGCTTGGTACTTGGCGACACTGAAGCTTTCTTT.

Regarding this clone: A read error is possible here, since a much larger clone lies one base away. The V gene is TRBV4-2, the J gene TRBJ2-7; the D gene is possibly TRBD1 (5 bases). The CDR3 loop spans 14 amino acids. Germline values: CDR1 LGHNA, CDR2 YNFKEQ. The CDR3 spells CVSSQVDSTYEQYF. The DNA of the CDR3 is TGTGTCAGCAGCCAAGTCGACAGCACCTACGAGCAGTACTTC.

V and J are TRBV5-1 and TRBJ1-2; D call uncertain. V dropped 1 base and J dropped 0 bases, with 7 bases sitting between them. Germline V CDR1 and CDR2: SGHRS, YFSETQ. The CDR3 consists of 14 residues. This CDR3 reads CASSLTATNYGYTF. CDR3 nucleotides: TGCGCCAGCAGCTTGACGGCAACTAACTATGGCTACACCTTC.

V is TRBV27 and J is TRBJ2-1, with D tentatively TRBD2 (7 bases). The CDR3 has 14 amino acids. The germline V gene encodes CDR1 MNHEY and CDR2 SMNVEV (reference sequence). Trimming removed 7 bases at V and 9 bases at J, with 19 bases between. The CDR3 sequence is CASKEGGGPSEQFF. The DNA of the CDR3 is TGTGCCAGCAAGGAGGGGGGAGGGCCAAGTGAGCAGTTCTTC.

The gene calls are TRBV5-1 and TRBJ2-2; TRBD2 matches 9 bases. The J segment lost 7 bases and the V segment lost 2 bases, leaving 6 bases of the junction unmatched. The CDR3 sequence is 15 residues long. Germline V gene data show CDR1 as SGHRS and CDR2 as YFSETQ. The CDR3 is CASSLLAGEGGELFF. The CDR3 DNA sequence: TGCGCCAGCAGCTTACTAGCGGGTGAAGGCGGGGAGCTGTTTTTT. The whole variable domain, filled in from reference TRBV5-1 and TRBJ2-2, reads KAGVTQTPRYLIKTRGQQVTLSCSPISGHRSVSWYQQTPGQGLQFLFEYFSETQRNKGNFPGRFSGRQFSNSRSEMNVSTLELGDSALYLCASSLLAGEGGELFFGEGSRLTVL.

This clone was counted only a few times. The CDR3 here is CASSSLFSGRRYNEQFF. Here the CDR3 DNA reads TGTGCCAGCAGCTCCCTTTTTAGCGGGAGGCGGTACAATGAGCAGTTCTTC. V gene TRBV7-8 combines with J gene TRBJ2-1, with 10 bases fitting TRBD2. The CDR3 runs 17 residues. Germline loops: CDR1 SGHVS, CDR2 FQNEAQ. V lost 4 bases to trimming and J lost 4 bases; unmatched junction nucleotides: 10.

V and J are TRBV19 and TRBJ2-7; possible D gene TRBD1, 6 bases. V lost 3 bases and J 4 bases, leaving 28 bases between the germline ends. Per germline, CDR1 LNHDA and CDR2 SQIVND (reference sequence). This CDR3 comprises 19 residues. The chain's CDR3 is CASSMRGRFDRTGLYEQYF. CDR3 bases: TGTGCCAGTAGTATGAGGGGTCGGTTTGACAGGACGGGGTTGTACGAGCAGTACTTC. Based on the CDR3 plus reference TRBV19 and TRBJ2-7, the full variable domain is DGGITQSPKYLFRKEGQNVTLSCEQNLNHDAMYWYRQDPGQGLRLIYYSQIVNDFQKGDIAEGYSVSREKKESFPLTVTSAQKNPTAFYLCASSMRGRFDRTGLYEQYFGPGTRLTVT.

The chain recombines TRBV7-2 with TRBJ1-2; D ambiguous. This CDR3 region has 12 residues. Trimming left V 5 bases short and J 7 bases short, with 11 bases between. The germline gives CDR1 SGHTA, CDR2 FQGNSA. As DNA, the CDR3 is TGTGCCAGCAGCCCAAGGGTTGGTGGCTACACCTTC. This encodes CASSPRVGGYTF.

The chain combines TRBV7-8 with TRBJ2-7; perhaps TRBD2 as D (5 bases). Looked up from germline, CDR1 is SGHVS and CDR2 is FQNEAQ. The CDR3 runs to 17 residues. Trimming shortened V by 2 bases and J by 3 bases, and 20 bases separated the two germline ends. CDR3 region: CASSLTGRGELGYEQYF. The CDR3, as DNA: TGTGCCAGCAGCTTAACGGGCCGTGGGGAGTTGGGCTACGAGCAGTACTTC.

This clone has just one count. At one end the junction does not follow the germline gene, possibly because of a read error. V and J are TRBV4-2 and TRBJ1-5, with D maybe TRBD1 (5 bases). The CDR3 totals 16 residues. Germline V lookup: CDR1 LGHNA, CDR2 YNFKEQ. The CDR3 nucleotides read TGTGCCAGCAGCCAAGCGGCATGGGGGAGCAACCAGCCCCAGCATTTT. This sequence encodes CASSQAAWGSNQPQHF.

The chain combines TRBV18 with TRBJ1-5; 7 bases map to TRBD1. V lost 4 bases and J lost 4; bases outside the gene matches: 7. CDR1 is KGHSH, CDR2 LQKENI, per germline. CDR3 length: 15 residues. In nucleotides, the CDR3 is TGTGCCAGCTCACTGGCCGGGACAGCGAATCAGCCCCAGCATTTT. This gives the protein CASSLAGTANQPQHF.

The chain combines TRBV10-3 with TRBJ2-3, with D perhaps TRBD1 or TRBD2 (6 bases each). CDR1 and CDR2 (germline): ENHRY, SYGVKD. This CDR3 spans 13 amino acids. With 3 bases removed from V and 10 bases from J, the gap between germline ends came to 14 bases. CDR3 DNA sequence: TGTGCCATCAGTGACGGCCCAGGGGAGGCGCAGTATTTT. Translating gives CAISDGPGEAQYF.

This chain connects TRBV28 to TRBJ2-7; 9 bases align to TRBD2. The V and J ends lost 6 bases and 1 base, in that order; junction bases with no gene match: 7. The length of the CDR3 is 15 residues. Germline V gene data show CDR1 as MDHEN and CDR2 as SYDVKM. This CDR3 is CASSPTLAGSYEQYF. The CDR3 DNA follows: TGTGCCAGCAGCCCGACGCTAGCGGGATCCTACGAGCAGTACTTC.